This TCR beta chain was recorded in a study of vaccination effects on CD4 cells after COVID-19. Study as a whole: Pools of viral peptides were used by the ViraFEST assay to expand antigen-specific CD4+ T cells ahead of sequencing. Study findings and constraints: Marked clonal contraction was seen in infection- and vaccine-induced clones late after vaccination.

Concerning this clone: Its antigen remains unknown.

Using immunoSEQ multiplex PCR, the repertoire was profiled, and TCRdb retains in-frame clones only, with some absent. This table holds 65,000 to 90,000 clones, approximately 73% found once. Following a roughly 9-day culture, CD4+ T cells were purified. Two-dose vaccination with either BNT162b2 or mRNA-1273 was given to the participants. According to the study, vaccine recipients showed no prior SARS-CoV-2 infection and negative nucleocapsid antibodies. At days 3 and 7, half of the medium was exchanged for IL-2 medium. V shed 5 bases and J 6 bases; nucleotides not matched to a gene: 3. Looked up from germline, CDR1 is SGHNT and CDR2 is YENEEA. CDR3 length equals 13 residues.

The V call is TRBV11-3, the J call TRBJ2-3; TRBD2 agrees at 9 bases. This clonotype was sampled from a human donor who received a COVID-19 vaccine. The specimen comprised CD4+ T cells from PBMCs cultured without peptide, sampled after COVID-19 vaccination. Here the CDR3 DNA reads TGTGCCAGCAGCGGAAGCGGGGGGGATACGCAGTATTTT. It translates to CASSGSGGDTQYF.